This T cell receptor (beta chain) was sequenced during a study of CD8+ T cells in alopecia areata. The CDR3 runs to 14 residues. The V end lost 0 bases, the J end lost 4 bases, and 9 bases lay between the germline ends. Germline CDR1 is SGHDN and CDR2 is FVKESK. In this sample, this clone turned up a few times. Its antigen is unknown. General study results and limits: Besides other cells, scalp samples also yield sequences of resident alphabeta T cells from normal skin. Compared with normal scalp, lesional scalp had higher clonality and more expanded CD8+ clones.

Once RNA had been extracted, it was reverse transcribed into cDNA to act as the sequencing template. Assay used: immunoSEQ multiplex PCR; TCRdb lists only in-frame clones, some missing. The sample consists of 95,000 to 120,000 clones, 45% to 60% of them appearing once. In alopecia areata patients, both lesional scalp punch biopsies and peripheral blood were collected. PBMC-derived CD4+ and CD8+ T cells were sorted. The receptor was isolated from a human donor with alopecia areata. This chain uses TRBV14 with TRBJ1-1; the D is unclear. Sequencing input: NKG2D-low CD8+ T cells sorted from blood. The CDR3 coding sequence is TGTGCCAGCAGCCAAGATAGGTTCCGCACTGAAGCTTTCTTT. It translates to CASSQDRFRTEAFF.